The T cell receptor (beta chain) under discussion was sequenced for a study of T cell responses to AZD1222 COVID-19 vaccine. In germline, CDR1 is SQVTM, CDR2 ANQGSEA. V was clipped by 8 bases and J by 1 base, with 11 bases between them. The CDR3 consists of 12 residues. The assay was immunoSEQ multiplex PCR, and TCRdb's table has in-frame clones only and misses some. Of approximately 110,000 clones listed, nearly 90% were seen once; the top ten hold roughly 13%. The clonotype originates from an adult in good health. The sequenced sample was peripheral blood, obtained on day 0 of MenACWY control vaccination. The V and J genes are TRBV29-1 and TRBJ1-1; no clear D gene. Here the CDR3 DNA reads TGCAGCTCATCCTTTGGGAACACTGAAGCTTTCTTT. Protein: CSSSFGNTEAFF.